The entry below describes one TCR beta chain. What it binds is unknown. These data originate in a study of cytomegalovirus exposure and HLA in healthy donors. The study's findings and limits: The productive fraction for most TCR beta V segments was about 87% or about 30% in an earlier analysis. Specific recognition of CMV antigens was confirmed in vitro for a few chains (all CMV-associated).

The PCR had 60 Vbeta and 13 Jbeta primers. Original data processing: In a later analysis, around 10 million of around 75 million unique beta chains occurred in at least two donors. Here immunoSEQ multiplex PCR was the method, and the copy in TCRdb shows in-frame clones only, minus some. Clone size and V and J calls were adopted from that table, with D and trimming inferred from the DNA. The profile shows around 180,000 clones, around 80% of them singletons. Sequencing used PBMCs. This receptor was identified in a girl aged 2 to 10 in good health and CMV-seropositive.

The CDR3 bases are TGTGCCAGCAGCACACCGGGGGGATCCTACGAGCAGTACTTC. Protein product: CASSTPGGSYEQYF. The chain uses TRBV28 and TRBJ2-7; TRBD2 agrees at 7 bases. This CDR3 comprises 14 residues. Trimming removed 6 bases from V and 1 base from J; junction bases left unmatched: 6. Germline V gene data show CDR1 as MDHEN and CDR2 as SYDVKM.